Shown below are 5 T cell receptor beta chains from a single sample sequenced in a study of control samples from healthy donors and cancer patients. Clones were read by immunoSEQ multiplex PCR, and TCRdb kept only the in-frame ones, dropping some. The sample yields fewer than 200,000 clones, nearly 90% seen once. The sample was blood. The receptors shown here come from a woman between 45 and 65 years old in good health.

The chain recombines TRBV30 with TRBJ1-6, with D perhaps TRBD1 (6 bases). The CDR3 extends over 13 amino acids. Looked up from germline, CDR1 is GTSNPN and CDR2 is SVGIG (reference sequence). Trimming shortened V by 4 bases and J by 9 bases, and 13 bases separated the two germline ends. DNA for the CDR3: TGTGCCTGGAACCCCGGACAGCCTTCACCCCTCCACTTT. Translation: CAWNPGQPSPLHF.

The gene calls are TRBV6-6 and TRBJ2-1, with no clear D. V was pared by 3 bases and J by 9 bases, with 9 bases between. There are 12 residues in the CDR3. The germline gives CDR1 MNHNY, CDR2 SVGAGI (reference sequence). The CDR3 sequence: CASSYDWIEQFF. The CDR3 DNA is TGTGCCAGCAGTTATGACTGGATTGAGCAGTTCTTC.

The chain joins TRBV5-6 to TRBJ2-7; D not resolved. This CDR3 is built from 14 residues. CDR1 and CDR2 (germline): SGHDT, YYEEEE. V lost 1 base and J 9 bases, leaving 17 bases between the germline ends. CDR3: CASSLRARSFGQYF. CDR3 sequence (DNA): TGTGCCAGCAGCTTGAGGGCCCGCTCCTTTGGGCAGTACTTC.

J is TRBJ1-2 and V is TRBV28, with unresolved D. There are 12 residues in the CDR3. CDR1 and CDR2 (germline): MDHEN, SYDVKM. Deletions cut 5 bases from V and 5 bases from J, with 9 bases between. The CDR3 protein is CASSPYNYGYTF. Written as DNA, the CDR3 is TGTGCCAGCAGTCCTTACAATTATGGCTACACCTTC.

This chain connects TRBV6-5 to TRBJ2-1, with 7 bases matching TRBD1. Looked up from germline, CDR1 is MNHEY and CDR2 is SVGAGI. Trimming removed 3 bases from V and 14 bases from J; junction bases left unmatched: 10. The CDR3 covers 13 residues. The CDR3 is CASSYGTATTEFF. CDR3 bases: TGTGCCAGCAGTTATGGGACAGCCACTACCGAGTTCTTC.